The clone carrying this T cell receptor (beta chain) was seen a few times. Antigen unknown. The data are from a study of CD8 T cells in ankylosing spondylitis. The CDR3 has 15 residues. The V gene end was trimmed by 0 bases and the J gene end by 7 bases; junction bases not matched to a gene: 7. Per the germline V gene, CDR1 is SGHRS and CDR2 is YFSETQ. Study-wide results and caveats: It was reported that disease-linked clones were significantly enriched in matched ankylosing spondylitis synovial fluid. Disease-linked clones were found to be CD8+ and relatively rare in peripheral blood. Made up of eight highly homologous variants, a TCR beta motif appeared characteristic of ankylosing spondylitis blood. In reactive arthritis synovial fluid and blood, some motif variants had been reported before.

Quantitative 5'-RACE with molecular barcodes was used to make the TCR beta libraries. TCRdb re-derived calls from the 5' RACE reads in MiXCR, one entry per CDR3 protein. The table records 670,000 or so distinct CDR3 sequences, around 20% of them present only once. The genes are TRBV5-1 and TRBJ2-3; 8 nucleotides line up with TRBD2. The material sequenced was blood, either unsorted or a sorted T cell fraction (not recorded which). This TCR derives from a male donor with ankylosing spondylitis. The CDR3 protein is CASSLGGLDLHTQYF. Written as DNA, the CDR3 is TGCGCCAGCAGCTTGGGGGGACTAGATTTACATACGCAGTATTTT.